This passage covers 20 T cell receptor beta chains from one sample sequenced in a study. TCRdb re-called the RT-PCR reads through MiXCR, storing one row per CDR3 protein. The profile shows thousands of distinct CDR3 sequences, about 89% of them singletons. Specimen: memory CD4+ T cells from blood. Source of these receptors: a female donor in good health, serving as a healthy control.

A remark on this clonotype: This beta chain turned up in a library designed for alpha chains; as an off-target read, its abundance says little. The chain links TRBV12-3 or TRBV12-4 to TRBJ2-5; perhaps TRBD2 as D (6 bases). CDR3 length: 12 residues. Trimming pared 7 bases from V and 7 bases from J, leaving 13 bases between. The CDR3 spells CASTESEGTQYF. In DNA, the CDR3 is TGTGCCAGCACGGAGTCGGAGGGGACCCAGTACTTC.

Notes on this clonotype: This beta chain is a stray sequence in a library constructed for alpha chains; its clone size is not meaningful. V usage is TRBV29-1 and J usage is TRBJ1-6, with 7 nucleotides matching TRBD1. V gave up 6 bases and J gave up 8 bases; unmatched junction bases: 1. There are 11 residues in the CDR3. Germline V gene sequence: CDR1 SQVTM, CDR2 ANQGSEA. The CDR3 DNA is TGCAGCGTAGGACAGGATTCACCCCTCCACTTT. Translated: CSVGQDSPLHF.

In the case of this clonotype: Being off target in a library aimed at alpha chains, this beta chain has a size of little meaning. CDR3 sequence: CSARDDDRASYGYTF. DNA of the CDR3: TGCAGTGCTAGAGATGACGACAGGGCATCCTATGGCTACACCTTC. The chain uses TRBV20-1 and TRBJ1-2; TRBD1 aligns across 7 bases. From germline, CDR1 is DFQATT and CDR2 SNEGSKA (reference sequence). This CDR3 is built from 15 residues. Unmatched junction bases numbered 8, after V lost 0 bases and J lost 4 bases.

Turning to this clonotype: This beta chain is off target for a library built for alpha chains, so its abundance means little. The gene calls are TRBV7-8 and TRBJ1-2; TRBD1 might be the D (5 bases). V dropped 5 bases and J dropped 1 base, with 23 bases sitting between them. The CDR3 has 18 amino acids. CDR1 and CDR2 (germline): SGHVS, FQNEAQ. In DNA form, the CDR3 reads TGTGCCAGCAGCCCCGATCAGGAAGGGACGCTATTTAACTATGGCTACACCTTC. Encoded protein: CASSPDQEGTLFNYGYTF.

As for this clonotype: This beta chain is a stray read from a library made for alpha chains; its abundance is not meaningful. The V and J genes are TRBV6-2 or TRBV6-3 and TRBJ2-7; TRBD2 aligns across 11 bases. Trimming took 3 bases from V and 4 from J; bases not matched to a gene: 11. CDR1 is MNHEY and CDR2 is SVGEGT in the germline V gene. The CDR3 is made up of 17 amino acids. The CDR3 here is CASSYQTSGSHRYEQYF. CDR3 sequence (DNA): TGTGCCAGCAGTTATCAAACTAGCGGGAGTCACCGGTACGAGCAGTACTTC.

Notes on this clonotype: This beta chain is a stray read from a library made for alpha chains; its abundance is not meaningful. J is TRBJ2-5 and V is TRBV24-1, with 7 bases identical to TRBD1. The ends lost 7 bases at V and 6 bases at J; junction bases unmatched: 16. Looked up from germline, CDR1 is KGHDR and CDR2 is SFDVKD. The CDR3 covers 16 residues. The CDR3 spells CATSDSSTGTAKTQYF. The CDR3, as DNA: TGTGCCACCAGCGACTCGTCTACCGGGACAGCGAAGACCCAGTACTTC.

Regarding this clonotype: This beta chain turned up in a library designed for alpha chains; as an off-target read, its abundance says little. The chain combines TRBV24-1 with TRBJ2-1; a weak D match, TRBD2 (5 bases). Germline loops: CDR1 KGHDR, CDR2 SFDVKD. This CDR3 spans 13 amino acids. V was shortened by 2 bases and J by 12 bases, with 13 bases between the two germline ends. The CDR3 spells CATSDSFLEGQFF. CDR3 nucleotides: TGTGCCACCAGTGATTCCTTCCTTGAGGGGCAGTTCTTC.

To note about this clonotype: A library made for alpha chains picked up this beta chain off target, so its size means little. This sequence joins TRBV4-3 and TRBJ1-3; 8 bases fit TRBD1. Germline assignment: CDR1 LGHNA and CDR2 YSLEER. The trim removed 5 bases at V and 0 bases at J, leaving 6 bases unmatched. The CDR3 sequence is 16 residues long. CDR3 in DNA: TGCGCCAGCAGCGCTGGACAGGGTCACTCTGGAAACACCATATATTTT. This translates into CASSAGQGHSGNTIYF.

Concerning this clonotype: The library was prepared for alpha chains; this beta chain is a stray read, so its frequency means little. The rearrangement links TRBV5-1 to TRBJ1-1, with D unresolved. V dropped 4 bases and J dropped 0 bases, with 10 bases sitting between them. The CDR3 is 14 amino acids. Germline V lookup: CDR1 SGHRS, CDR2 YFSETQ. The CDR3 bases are TGCGCCAGCAGCCACAGTGACATGAACACTGAAGCTTTCTTT. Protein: CASSHSDMNTEAFF.

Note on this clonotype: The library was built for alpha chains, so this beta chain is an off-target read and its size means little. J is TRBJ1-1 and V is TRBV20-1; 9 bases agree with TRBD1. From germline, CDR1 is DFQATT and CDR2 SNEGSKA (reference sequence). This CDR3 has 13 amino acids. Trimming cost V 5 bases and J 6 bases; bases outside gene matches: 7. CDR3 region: CSAPTGGEAEAFF. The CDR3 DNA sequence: TGCAGTGCTCCTACAGGGGGCGAGGCTGAAGCTTTCTTT.

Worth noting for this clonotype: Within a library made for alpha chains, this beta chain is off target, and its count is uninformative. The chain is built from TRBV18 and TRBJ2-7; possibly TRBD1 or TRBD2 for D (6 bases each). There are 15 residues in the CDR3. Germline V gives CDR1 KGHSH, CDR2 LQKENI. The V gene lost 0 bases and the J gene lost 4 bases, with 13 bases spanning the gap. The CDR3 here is CASSPPGGQMYEQYF. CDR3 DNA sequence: TGTGCCAGCTCACCACCGGGAGGACAGATGTACGAGCAGTACTTC.

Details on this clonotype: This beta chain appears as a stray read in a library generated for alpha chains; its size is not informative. The CDR3 DNA follows: TGTGCCAGCAGCTTAGCGCCACTTGACAATGAGCAGTTCTTC. This translates into CASSLAPLDNEQFF. The chain links TRBV7-7 to TRBJ2-1; D not resolved. CDR1 is SSHAT, CDR2 FNYEAQ, per germline (reference sequence). The V end lost 0 bases, the J end lost 5 bases, and 8 bases lay between the germline ends. This CDR3 region has 14 residues. The full variable domain, completed using reference TRBV7-7 and TRBJ2-1, is GAGVSQSPRYKVTKRGQDVTLRCDPISSHATLYWYQQALGQGPEFLTYFNYEAQPDKSGLPSDRFSAERPEGSISTLTIQRTEQRDSAMYRCASSLAPLDNEQFFGPGTRLTVL.

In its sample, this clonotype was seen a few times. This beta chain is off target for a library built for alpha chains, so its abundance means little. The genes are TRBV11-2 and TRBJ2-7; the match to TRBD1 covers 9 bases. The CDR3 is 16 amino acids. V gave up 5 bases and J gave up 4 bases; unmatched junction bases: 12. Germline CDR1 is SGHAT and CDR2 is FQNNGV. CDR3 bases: TGTGCCAGCAGCCCTCAGACAGGGGGTGGGATATACGAGCAGTACTTC. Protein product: CASSPQTGGGIYEQYF.

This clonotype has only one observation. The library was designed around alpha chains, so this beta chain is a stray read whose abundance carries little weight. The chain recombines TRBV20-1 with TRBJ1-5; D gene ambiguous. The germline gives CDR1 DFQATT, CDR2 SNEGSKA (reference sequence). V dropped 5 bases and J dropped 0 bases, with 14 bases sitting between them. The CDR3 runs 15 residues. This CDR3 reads CSAPRAGDSNQPQHF. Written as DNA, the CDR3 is TGCAGTGCTCCCCGCGCCGGGGATAGCAATCAGCCCCAGCATTTT.

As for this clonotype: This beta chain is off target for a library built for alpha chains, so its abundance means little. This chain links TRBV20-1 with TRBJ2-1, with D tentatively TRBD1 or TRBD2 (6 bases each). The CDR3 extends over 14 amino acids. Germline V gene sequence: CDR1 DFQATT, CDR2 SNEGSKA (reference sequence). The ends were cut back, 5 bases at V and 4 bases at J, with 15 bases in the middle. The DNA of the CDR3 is TGCAGTGCTGGAGGGACATGGGGTTACAATGAGCAGTTCTTC. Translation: CSAGGTWGYNEQFF.

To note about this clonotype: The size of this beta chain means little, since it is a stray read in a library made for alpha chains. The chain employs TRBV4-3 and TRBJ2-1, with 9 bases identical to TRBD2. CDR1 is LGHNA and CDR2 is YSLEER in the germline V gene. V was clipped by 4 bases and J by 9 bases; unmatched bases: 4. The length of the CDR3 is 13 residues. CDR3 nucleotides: TGCGCCAGCAGCCCTAGGCGGGAGGGTGAGCAGTTCTTC. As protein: CASSPRREGEQFF.

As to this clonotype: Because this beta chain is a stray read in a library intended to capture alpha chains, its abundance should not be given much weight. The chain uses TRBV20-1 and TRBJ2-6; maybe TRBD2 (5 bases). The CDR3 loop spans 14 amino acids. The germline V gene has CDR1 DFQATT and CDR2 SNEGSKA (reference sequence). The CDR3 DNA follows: TGCAGCCCTAGCCCCTCCTATGGGGCCAACGTCCTGACTTTC. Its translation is CSPSPSYGANVLTF.

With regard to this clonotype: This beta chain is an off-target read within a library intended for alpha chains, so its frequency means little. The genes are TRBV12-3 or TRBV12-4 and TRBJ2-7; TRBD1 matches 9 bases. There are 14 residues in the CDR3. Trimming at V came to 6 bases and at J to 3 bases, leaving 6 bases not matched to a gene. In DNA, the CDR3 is TGTGCCAGCAGGGCGACAGGGGGGAACTACGAGCAGTACTTC. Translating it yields CASRATGGNYEQYF.

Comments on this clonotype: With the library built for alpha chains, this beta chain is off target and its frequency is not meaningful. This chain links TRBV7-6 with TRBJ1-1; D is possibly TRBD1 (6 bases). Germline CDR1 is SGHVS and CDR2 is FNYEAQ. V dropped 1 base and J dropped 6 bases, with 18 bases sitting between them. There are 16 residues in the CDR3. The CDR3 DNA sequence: TGTGCCAGCAGCTTAGTCCAGGGGCGAGGGTACGCTGAAGCTTTCTTT. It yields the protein CASSLVQGRGYAEAFF.

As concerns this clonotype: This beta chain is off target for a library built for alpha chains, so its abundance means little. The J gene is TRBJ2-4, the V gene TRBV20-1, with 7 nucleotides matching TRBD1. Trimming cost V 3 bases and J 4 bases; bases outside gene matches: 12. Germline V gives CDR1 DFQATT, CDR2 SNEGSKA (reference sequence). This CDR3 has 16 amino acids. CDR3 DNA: TGCAGTGCTAGGGCAGACAGGGAAGTGTGGAAAAACATTCAGTACTTC. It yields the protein CSARADREVWKNIQYF.